The rows below give T cell receptor beta chains drawn from one sample of a study of cytotoxic CD8 clonotypes in ibrutinib-treated CLL. Sequenced by immunoSEQ multiplex PCR; TCRdb stores in-frame clones only, minus some. This table holds some 160,000 clones, 81% found once. The sample in question was PBMCs, obtained after 12 months of ibrutinib treatment. Receptor source: a human donor with chronic lymphocytic leukemia. Each CDR3 is given with its conserved first and last residue. D genes are given only for firm matches. Clone size is given for some rows only: seen once, a few or many times, or a class if the clone is expanded.

TGTGCCAGCACCTCGACAGAATCCTACTACGAGCAGTACTTC,CASTSTESYYEQYF,TRBV28,.,TRBJ2-7,.
TGTGCCACCAGCAGAGGACAAGCAGATACGCAGTATTTT,CATSRGQADTQYF,TRBV15,.,TRBJ2-3,.
TGTGCCAGCAGCCCAGGGACTGCCGGGAAAGAGACCCAGTACTTC,CASSPGTAGKETQYF,TRBV5-4,.,TRBJ2-5,.
TGTGCCAGCAGCGTAGACGGGAACACTGAAGCTTTCTTT,CASSVDGNTEAFF,TRBV9,.,TRBJ1-1,.
TGTGCCAGCAGTAGGGGGGAACTTTCCTACGAGCAGTACTTC,CASSRGELSYEQYF,TRBV28,.,TRBJ2-7,.
TGTGCCAGCAGCTTTGGAGCTGTGGGCGGGGGGTCTGATGAGCAGTTCTTC,CASSFGAVGGGSDEQFF,TRBV7-2,TRBD2,TRBJ2-1,.
TGTGCCAGCAGTGAGCTAGCGGGGGGGCCGAAAAATGAGCAGTTCTTC,CASSELAGGPKNEQFF,TRBV2,TRBD2,TRBJ2-1,once
TGTGCCTCCACGCCAACGAGCAATCAGCCCCAGCATTTT,CASTPTSNQPQHF,TRBV6-1,.,TRBJ1-5,.
TGCAGCGTGGGGGACAGGGTTAGTGAAGAGACCCAGTACTTC,CSVGDRVSEETQYF,TRBV29-1,TRBD1,TRBJ2-5,once
TGTGCCAGCAGTATTCCGGTGGGGCTTAACACTGAAGCTTTCTTT,CASSIPVGLNTEAFF,TRBV2,.,TRBJ1-1,.
TGTGCCAGCAGCTTAGATGAGACAGGACTTACTGAGCAGTACTTC,CASSLDETGLTEQYF,TRBV7-8,.,TRBJ2-7,.
TGTGCCAGCAGCTTATTGGCAGGGGGGGAAGGATCACCCCTCCACTTT,CASSLLAGGEGSPLHF,TRBV7-6,TRBD1,TRBJ1-6,.
TGTGCCAGCTCACCGGACGGAACCGGGGAGCTGTTTTTT,CASSPDGTGELFF,TRBV18,.,TRBJ2-2,once
TGTGCCAGCAGCACGCGGACAGGGACCACCGGGGAGCTGTTTTTT,CASSTRTGTTGELFF,TRBV5-4,TRBD1,TRBJ2-2,.
TGTGCCAGCAGTCCCCTTATCGGGACTAGCGGGAGGGCCCTTTCCTCCTACGAGCAGTACTTC,CASSPLIGTSGRALSSYEQYF,TRBV28,TRBD2,TRBJ2-7,.
TGCAGTGCTGGATTGGCGAGGGCTTTCTTT,CSAGLARAFF,TRBV20-1,.,TRBJ1-1,.
TGTGCCAGCAGGACCGGGACAGCCACCTACGAGCAGTACTTC,CASRTGTATYEQYF,TRBV28,TRBD1,TRBJ2-7,.
TGTGCCAGCAGCCCGGGGGAGGCCTACGAGCAGTACTTC,CASSPGEAYEQYF,TRBV11-3,.,TRBJ2-7,.
TGCGCCAGCAGCACCTGGACACCGGAGGTCGAGCAGTACTTC,CASSTWTPEVEQYF,TRBV5-1,.,TRBJ2-7,.
TGTGCCAGCAGCCATTTGCGGACTAGCGGGGACTCCTACGAGCAGTACTTC,CASSHLRTSGDSYEQYF,TRBV7-2,TRBD2,TRBJ2-7,.
TGTGCCAGCAGCGCCCCGGGGGTGGAGACCCAGTACTTC,CASSAPGVETQYF,TRBV9,.,TRBJ2-5,.
TGCAGCGTTGGGAGGACGGGCTCATCCTACAATGAGCAGTTCTTC,CSVGRTGSSYNEQFF,TRBV29-1,.,TRBJ2-1,.
TGCGCCAGCAGCCGAGCGAGAGATGGTAGCAATCAGCCCCAGCATTTT,CASSRARDGSNQPQHF,TRBV4-1,.,TRBJ1-5,.
TGTGCCAGCAGCTTAGTCTCGACAGGGTCCGAGCAGTACTTC,CASSLVSTGSEQYF,TRBV11-2,TRBD1,TRBJ2-7,.
TGTGCCAGCAGCTTAGCGTCTGGCCCGGCTGAAGCTTTCTTT,CASSLASGPAEAFF,TRBV7-2,.,TRBJ1-1,once
TGTGCCATCAGTGCCGGACAGGGGGCTTTAGGCTACACCTTC,CAISAGQGALGYTF,TRBV10-3,TRBD1,TRBJ1-2,.
TGTGCCAGCAGCCAAGTACCGCGGGAGCAGTTCTTC,CASSQVPREQFF,TRBV14,.,TRBJ2-1,.
TGTGCCAGCAGCCCCGAGGTAGCGGGAAGAAATGAGCAGTTCTTC,CASSPEVAGRNEQFF,TRBV7-3,TRBD2,TRBJ2-1,.
TGCAGCGTTGTTTTCTCGGACAGCCGGGCATTTTCTGGCGTGCAGTACTTC,CSVVFSDSRAFSGVQYF,TRBV29-1,.,TRBJ2-7,.
TGTGCCAGCAGGGGGGACTGGAGGTGGAACGAGCAGTACTTC,CASRGDWRWNEQYF,TRBV2,.,TRBJ2-7,.
TGTGCCAGCAGTTTAGCCAACACCTACGAGCAGTACTTC,CASSLANTYEQYF,TRBV27,.,TRBJ2-7,.
TGTGCCAGCAGCTTAGGCCTGGACTCCTACAATGAGCAGTTCTTC,CASSLGLDSYNEQFF,TRBV7-2,.,TRBJ2-1,.
TGTGCCAGTACGGACTTCCGGGTAACTAATGAAAAACTGTTTTTT,CASTDFRVTNEKLFF,TRBV19,.,TRBJ1-4,.
TGTGCCAGCTCACCCGGGACAGCTTCCTACGAGCAGTACTTC,CASSPGTASYEQYF,TRBV18,TRBD1,TRBJ2-7,.
TGTGCCAGCAGCCGGAGGGGCGGGCAAGAGACCCAGTACTTC,CASSRRGGQETQYF,TRBV5-4,.,TRBJ2-5,.
.,CASSNWGSGTEAFF,TRBV21-1,.,TRBJ1-1,.
TGTGCCAGCAGGCCCTGGGCCCGAATCGTTGCCCAGTACTTC,CASRPWARIVAQYF,TRBV28,.,TRBJ2-5,.
TGTGCCAGCAGCCGGGGCGGGACCTATAATTCACCCCTCCACTTT,CASSRGGTYNSPLHF,TRBV27,.,TRBJ1-6,.
TGTGCCAGTAGCTTCGGTACGGGGGGTAATTATGGCTACACCTTC,CASSFGTGGNYGYTF,TRBV7-9,.,TRBJ1-2,.
TGCAGCGTTGAACCCCTAGCAGACCACAATGAGCAGTTCTTC,CSVEPLADHNEQFF,TRBV29-1,.,TRBJ2-1,once